A selection of T cell receptor beta chains follows, all from one sample in a study of spatial heterogeneity in lung cancer. TCRdb used MiXCR to reprocess the 5' RACE reads, holding one entry per CDR3 protein. The sample lists about 20,000 distinct CDR3 sequences, approximately 15% occurring once. The source material was lung tumor tissue, sampled at surgery. Receptors originate from a female donor with early-stage non-small cell lung cancer. Each CDR3 is given with its conserved first and last residue. D genes are given only for firm matches. The size entry is marked missing in some rows and otherwise reads once, few, many or a size class.

>.|TRBV7-2|.|TRBJ2-3|15
CASSRWDFFTDTQYF
TGTGCCAGCAGTCGTTGGGACTTTTTCACAGATACGCAGTATTTT
>.|TRBV4-1|few|TRBJ2-5|15
CASSRGSGRMETQYF
TGCGCCAGCAGCCGGGGGTCGGGCCGCATGGAGACCCAGTACTTC
>.|TRBV20-1|few|TRBJ2-7|12
CSAFDGPYEQYF
TGCAGTGCTTTCGACGGCCCCTACGAGCAGTACTTC
>TRBD1|TRBV12-3/TRBV12-4|few|TRBJ2-3|15
CASSSGQGIGDTQYF
TGTGCCAGCAGCTCCGGACAGGGTATTGGAGATACGCAGTATTTT
>.|TRBV20-1|few|TRBJ2-7|13
CSASPERHYEQYF
TGCAGTGCTAGTCCTGAGCGACACTACGAGCAGTACTTC
>TRBD2|TRBV27|many|TRBJ2-7|19
CASSGPPGLAGVRAYEQYF
TGTGCCAGCAGTGGCCCCCCGGGACTAGCGGGAGTTAGGGCCTACGAGCAGTACTTC
>TRBD2|TRBV7-2|.|TRBJ2-1|16
CASSLSSGIGYNEQFF
TGTGCCAGCAGCTTATCTAGCGGGATTGGGTACAATGAGCAGTTCTTC
>TRBD2|TRBV5-4|.|TRBJ2-7|14
CASRRTSSSYEQYF
TGTGCCAGCAGAAGGACTAGCAGCTCCTACGAGCAGTACTTC
>TRBD1|TRBV6-1|medium-sized|TRBJ2-2|16
CASRSRQGVRTGELFF
TGTGCCAGCCGGTCACGACAGGGGGTGAGGACCGGGGAGCTGTTTTTT
>.|TRBV29-1|many|TRBJ2-5|13
CSVDGRSQETQYF
TGCAGCGTGGACGGACGTTCTCAAGAGACCCAGTACTTC
>TRBD2|TRBV6-5|many|TRBJ2-7|16
CASSYSSSGSTYEQYF
TGTGCCAGCAGTTACTCTTCCAGCGGGAGTACCTACGAGCAGTACTTC
>TRBD2|TRBV20-1|few|TRBJ2-5|15
CSARRGEGGQETQYF
TGCAGTGCTAGGCGGGGGGAGGGGGGACAAGAGACCCAGTACTTC
>.|TRBV7-8|few|TRBJ2-3|13
CASSLSETDTQYF
TGTGCCAGCAGCCTCTCAGAAACAGATACGCAGTATTTT
>.|TRBV6-2/TRBV6-3|many|TRBJ2-7|11
CASESSYEQYF
TGTGCCAGCGAGTCATCCTACGAGCAGTACTTC
>TRBD1|TRBV10-3|.|TRBJ2-1|14
CAIKDRDSYNEQFF
TGTGCCATCAAGGACAGGGACTCCTACAATGAGCAGTTCTTC
>TRBD1|TRBV5-4|many|TRBJ2-2|15
CASSSGGTGPGELFF
TGTGCCAGCAGCTCAGGGGGGACAGGGCCCGGGGAGCTGTTTTTT
>TRBD2|TRBV7-2|.|TRBJ2-1|16
CASSLGTRTFFSEQFF
TGTGCCAGCAGCTTAGGGACTAGGACATTTTTCAGTGAGCAGTTCTTC
>.|TRBV5-1|.|TRBJ2-7|15
CASSLEGARTHEQYF
TGCGCCAGCAGCTTGGAAGGTGCCCGCACCCACGAGCAGTACTTC
>.|TRBV12-3/TRBV12-4|.|TRBJ2-1|14
CASTGTENNNEQFF
TGTGCCAGTACCGGGACTGAGAATAACAATGAGCAGTTCTTC
>TRBD2|TRBV29-1|many|TRBJ2-5|13
CSAEDLAGETQYF
TGCAGCGCCGAGGATCTAGCGGGAGAGACCCAGTACTTC
>.|TRBV5-1|many|TRBJ2-5|14
CASSLETSLETQYF
TGCGCCAGCAGCTTGGAAACTAGCCTGGAGACCCAGTACTTC
>.|TRBV24-1|few|TRBJ2-6|19
CATSDPGRRTSSGANVLTF
TGTGCCACCAGTGATCCGGGACGGCGTACCAGCTCTGGGGCCAACGTCCTGACTTTC
>.|TRBV20-1|few|TRBJ2-1|16
CSARVEGRRFGREQFF
TGCAGTGCTAGAGTAGAGGGACGGAGATTTGGGAGGGAGCAGTTCTTC
>.|TRBV6-2/TRBV6-3|.|TRBJ2-1|14
CASSPEVAAQVQFF
TGTGCCAGCAGCCCCGAGGTAGCGGCCCAGGTGCAGTTCTTC
>TRBD2|TRBV2|few|TRBJ2-1|16
CASSGFPGLAQNEQFF
TGTGCCAGCAGTGGTTTCCCCGGACTAGCGCAAAATGAGCAGTTCTTC
>.|TRBV28|.|TRBJ2-7|15
CASRRGASVPYEQYF
TGTGCCAGTCGTCGGGGGGCTAGCGTCCCCTACGAGCAGTACTTC
>TRBD1|TRBV19|.|TRBJ2-7|15
CASSENSGGHYEQYF
TGTGCCAGTAGTGAGAACTCAGGGGGCCACTACGAGCAGTACTTC
>.|TRBV5-5|.|TRBJ2-4|15
CASSLELGGRDIQYF
TGTGCCAGCAGCTTGGAATTGGGGGGTAGAGACATTCAGTACTTC
>TRBD2|TRBV3-1|few|TRBJ2-3|17
CASSQDVSGGSADTQYF
TGTGCCAGCAGCCAAGATGTGTCGGGAGGAAGCGCAGATACGCAGTATTTT
>.|TRBV29-1|.|TRBJ2-5|12
CSVEPSGETQYF
TGCAGCGTTGAGCCCAGCGGGGAGACCCAGTACTTC
>TRBD2|TRBV20-1|few|TRBJ2-3|15
CSATLAGVSTDTQYF
TGCAGTGCTACCTTAGCGGGAGTAAGCACAGATACGCAGTATTTT
>.|TRBV4-1|.|TRBJ2-3|16
CASSRQVAARTDTQYF
TGCGCCAGCAGCCGGCAAGTGGCGGCCCGCACAGATACGCAGTATTTT
>.|TRBV4-2|many|TRBJ2-4|18
CASSQGDRAGGAKNIQYF
TGTGCCAGCAGCCAAGGGGACAGGGCGGGGGGAGCCAAAAACATTCAGTACTTC
>.|TRBV5-1|.|TRBJ2-5|15
CASSLAGQYQETQYF
TGCGCCAGCAGCTTAGCGGGACAGTACCAAGAGACCCAGTACTTC
>.|TRBV2|.|TRBJ2-7|14
CASSEQGPSYEQYF
TGTGCCAGCAGTGAACAGGGCCCCTCGTACGAGCAGTACTTC
>TRBD2|TRBV10-3|many|TRBJ2-3|14
CAISDGTSGDTQYF
TGTGCCATCAGTGACGGGACTAGCGGAGATACGCAGTATTTT
>.|TRBV5-1|many|TRBJ2-1|15
CASRTGIYSYNEQFF
TGCGCCAGCAGAACGGGGATTTACTCCTACAATGAGCAGTTCTTC
>.|TRBV28|few|TRBJ2-7|13
CASSLIGAYEQYF
TGTGCCAGCAGTTTGATTGGGGCCTACGAGCAGTACTTC
>.|TRBV9|.|TRBJ2-7|13
CASSVGPGQGLDF
TGTGCCAGCAGCGTAGGTCCGGGACAAGGGCTCGACTTC
>.|TRBV3-1|.|TRBJ2-4|15
CASSQRGRSKNIQYF
TGTGCCAGCAGCCAAAGAGGACGGTCCAAAAACATTCAGTACTTC
>TRBD1|TRBV11-3|many|TRBJ2-7|12
CASSQTGGEQYF
TGTGCCAGCAGTCAAACAGGGGGTGAGCAGTACTTC
>.|TRBV7-3|.|TRBJ2-1|15
CASSRGTGSYNEQFF
TGTGCCAGCAGCCGAGGGACGGGCTCCTACAATGAGCAGTTCTTC
>.|TRBV18|few|TRBJ2-7|15
CASSAKTGQVYEQYF
TGTGCCAGCTCAGCCAAGACGGGACAAGTATACGAGCAGTACTTC
>TRBD2|TRBV6-5|few|TRBJ2-1|13
CASSSGLAGLQFF
TGTGCCAGCAGTTCGGGACTAGCGGGTTTGCAGTTCTTC
>.|TRBV10-3|.|TRBJ2-7|15
CAISEDPGQSYEQYF
TGTGCCATCAGTGAGGACCCGGGGCAATCCTACGAGCAGTACTTC
>.|TRBV13|few|TRBJ2-4|15
CASRSTRLAKNIQYF
TGTGCCAGCAGGTCCACTCGACTAGCCAAAAACATTCAGTACTTC
>.|TRBV5-1|few|TRBJ2-3|13
CASSLGKADTQYF
TGCGCCAGCAGCTTGGGTAAGGCAGATACGCAGTATTTT
>TRBD1|TRBV7-3|many|TRBJ2-1|16
CASSLQQGASYNEQFF
TGTGCCAGCAGCTTACAACAGGGGGCCTCCTACAATGAGCAGTTCTTC
>TRBD2|TRBV9|few|TRBJ2-3|18
CASSVGLAGGPGTDTQYF
TGTGCCAGCAGCGTCGGGCTAGCGGGAGGGCCGGGCACAGATACGCAGTATTTT
>.|TRBV7-6|.|TRBJ2-5|13
CASSSAVWETQYF
TGTGCCAGCAGCTCGGCCGTTTGGGAGACCCAGTACTTC
>TRBD1|TRBV12-3/TRBV12-4|many|TRBJ2-7|16
CASSFRGFTEGYEQYF
TGTGCCAGCAGCTTCAGGGGGTTTACAGAAGGGTACGAGCAGTACTTC
>.|TRBV2|many|TRBJ2-7|15
CASSDVRTEGYEQYF
TGTGCCAGCAGTGACGTCCGGACAGAAGGCTACGAGCAGTACTTC
>.|TRBV4-1|many|TRBJ2-7|15
CASSQEGRVLGEQYF
TGCGCCAGCAGCCAAGAGGGACGGGTCCTAGGCGAGCAGTACTTC
>.|TRBV30|.|TRBJ2-3|12
CAVEGRTDTQYF
TGTGCCGTGGAGGGGCGGACAGATACGCAGTATTTT
>.|TRBV19|.|TRBJ2-7|14
CASSFSRDTYEQYF
TGTGCCAGTAGTTTCTCGCGGGACACCTACGAGCAGTACTTC
>.|TRBV4-1|.|TRBJ2-7|13
CASSHPLGDGQYF
TGCGCCAGCAGCCACCCCTTAGGGGACGGGCAGTACTTC
>.|TRBV10-3|.|TRBJ2-5|14
CAISEGSRQETQYF
TGTGCCATCAGTGAGGGCAGTAGACAAGAGACCCAGTACTTC
>TRBD2|TRBV4-1|.|TRBJ2-1|17
CASSQRTSGRIYNEQFF
TGCGCCAGCAGCCAAAGGACTAGCGGGAGGATTTACAATGAGCAGTTCTTC